Described below is a single T cell receptor (beta chain) sequence and its context. The antigen is not known. This sample stems from a study of cytomegalovirus exposure and HLA in healthy donors. The study, taken as a whole, reports: First-cohort TCR clusters tended to co-occur in the approximately 130 validation repertoires, a later analysis found. The study put 150 to 200 TCR beta chains on its list as cytomegalovirus-associated.

Using immunoSEQ multiplex PCR, the repertoire was profiled, and TCRdb retains in-frame clones only, with some absent. The profile covers roughly 240,000 clones, with around nine tenths appearing a single time and roughly 2.5% taken by the ten largest. The germline V and J ends were trimmed by 1 base and 6 bases, with 16 bases remaining between them. CDR3 size: 15 residues. Germline CDR1 and CDR2: LGHNA and YNFKEQ. Material for sequencing was PBMCs. The J gene is TRBJ2-7, the V gene TRBV4-2; possibly TRBD2 for D (5 bases). The receptor's source is a man in his late teens or twenties in good health and CMV-seronegative. This CDR3 reads CASSQANPGLAEQYF. In DNA, the CDR3 is TGTGCCAGCAGCCAAGCTAACCCAGGACTGGCCGAGCAGTACTTC.